This T cell receptor (beta chain) was observed in a study of brain T cells in children with intractable seizures (dated by TCRdb to the early 2020s). Context from the whole study: A NanoString immunology panel was first used to screen resected brain tissue from nearly 55 pediatric epilepsy surgery cases for immune gene transcripts. About 70% of the 12 selected surgery cases also had pre-surgery blood sequenced, which left four cases with brain tissue only. Overall study results and their limits: Viral specificity was inferred only from CDR3 sequence similarity, and patients' HCMV serostatus was unknown. Because sequencing depth was different between pre-surgery and post-surgery blood, clones absent from the pre-surgery sample may reflect undersampling.

The immunoSEQ assay was used to generate TCR beta chain sequences from genomic DNA. On the authors' methods: CDR3 sequences not starting with the conserved framework cysteine at position 104 were manually removed. To get clonality, the normalized Shannon's Diversity Index was subtracted from one, giving values from 0 (maximal diversity) to 1 (oligoclonal). Chi-squared comparison-of-proportions tests assessed whether the same CDR3 differed in frequency between samples, such as brain versus blood. Public clonotypes were found by searching immuneACCESS, and the VDJdb browser was used to assess similarity to known antiviral clonotypes. TCRdb holds this immuneACCESS table with in-frame rearrangements only. Some clones are missing; in checked studies, unresolved V genes explain under half, and the rest has no known cause. V and J calls and clone size are those listed in that table; D and trimming were worked out from the DNA. The sample data list some 76,000 clones, and about 92% of these were observed just once. The ten largest clones represent 1.5% of the sample.

This clone showed up just once. What antigen it recognizes has not been identified. It has no much larger one-base neighbor in the sample; base qualities were not kept. The CDR3 holds 15 amino acids from the cysteine to the phenylalanine. Here the CDR3 DNA is all that survives: 45 bases in frame from base 1. After removal of 5 bases from V and 3 bases from J, the junction retains 7 bases not matched to a gene. According to the germline V gene, CDR1 reads SGHTA and CDR2 reads FQGTGA. The meaning of the sample's time point label: resected brain tissue, or blood drawn just prior to surgery. The surgery cases showing the highest brain T cell transcript signatures were chosen for TCR beta chain sequencing of brain tissue and, when available, of blood. Before surgery, the patients had been given at least one anti-epileptic drug. TCR-sequenced patients were children with drug-resistant epilepsy due to tuberous sclerosis complex, focal cortical dysplasia, Rasmussen encephalitis or hemimegalencephaly. The Monarch genomic DNA purification kit was used to extract bulk genomic DNA from unsorted brain tissue and from whole blood.

This specimen consisted of peripheral blood, obtained at surgery. The rearrangement combines TRBV7-3 with TRBJ2-7; the junction holds 10 bases that match TRBD2. This TCR derives from a boy younger than two with tuberous sclerosis and intractable seizures. The CDR3 in this case is CASSPGLAAFYEQYF. The nucleotide sequence reads TGTGCCAGCAGCCCCGGACTAGCGGCCTTCTACGAGCAGTACTTC. Here the CDR3 is joined to the reference TRBV7-3 and TRBJ2-7 genes, and the full variable domain is: GAGVSQTPSNKVTEKGKYVELRCDPISGHTALYWYRQSLGQGPEFLIYFQGTGAADDSGLPNDRFFAVRPEGSVSTLKIQRTERGDSAVYLCASSPGLAAFYEQYFGPGTRLTVT.